What follows describes a single TCR beta chain. Antigen: not known. The data stem from a study of PD-1 blockade in classical Hodgkin lymphoma. Each patient relapsed following autologous stem cell transplantation, and prior brentuximab vedotin exposure differed. Study outcomes and limitations: Later analyses included only patients treated at least 1 year post-ASCT. In newly diagnosed patients, baseline TCR diversity was reportedly below that of healthy donors. CD4+ TCR diversity, unlike CD8+, climbed significantly by C4D1.

The repertoire was sequenced with immunoSEQ multiplex PCR; TCRdb's copy has only in-frame clones and lacks some. This table has about 40,000 clones, around 87% appearing once. The clonotype originates from a human donor with classical Hodgkin lymphoma. The specimen comprised peripheral blood mononuclear cells (PBMCs), sampled at baseline.

This CDR3 is CASSLEGEETQYF. The CDR3 nucleotides read TGTGCCAGCAGCTTAGAGGGGGAAGAGACCCAGTACTTC. The gene calls are TRBV11-3 and TRBJ2-5, with D perhaps assigned TRBD1 or TRBD2 (5 bases each). The germline V gene encodes CDR1 SGHNT and CDR2 YENEEA. The V and J ends lost 0 bases and 3 bases respectively, with 5 bases between them. The length of the CDR3 is 13 residues.